This T cell receptor beta chain was found in a study of blood T cell repertoires in COVID-19. The wider study: PBMCs, B-cell-depleted T cells, or T cells provided the cDNA or gDNA that made up the material.

This CDR3 is built from 15 residues. Trimming at V came to 6 bases and at J to 1 base, leaving 3 bases not matched to a gene. Germline CDR1 and CDR2: MRHNA and SNTAGT. Original processing methods: Amplification from reference gene primers served as the basis for estimated nucleated cell counts. Some clones are missing from TCRdb's copy, which holds only in-frame ones; the method was immunoSEQ multiplex PCR. V and J calls and clone size are those listed in that table; D and trimming were worked out from the DNA. Of around 100,000 clones listed, about 89% were seen once; the top ten hold roughly 1.8%. Sequences were obtained from peripheral blood. The clonotype was recovered from a human donor with active COVID-19. The donor label of this sample is uncertain. The genes are TRBV6-4 and TRBJ2-6; TRBD2 aligns across 7 bases. CDR3 loop: CASSGSGSGANVLTF. The DNA for the CDR3 is TGTGCCAGCAGCGGTAGCGGGTCTGGGGCCAACGTCCTGACTTTC.